This TCR beta chain stems from a study of blood T cells in healthy people across ages. Findings and limits, study-wide: Estimated diversity across one million T cells was deemed an underestimate.

Germline V gene lookup returns CDR1 SNHLY and CDR2 FYNNEI. The CDR3 runs 14 residues. V gave up 6 bases and J gave up 0 bases, with 10 bases separating them. Then a second PCR, running roughly 6 to 12 cycles, was carried out with a sample-barcoded 5' primer and a J-beta primer mix. TCRdb called the 5' RACE reads again in MiXCR, with one record for every CDR3 protein. The sample yields 1.5 million to 2 million distinct CDR3 sequences, about 28% seen once. This clonotype was seen a handful of times. The antigen remains undetermined. Every donor contributed 7.5 to 10 milliliters of peripheral blood by blood draw.

The J gene is TRBJ2-3, the V gene TRBV2; possible D gene TRBD2, 5 bases. The TCR was taken from a woman in her twenties or thirties in good health. The sequenced sample was blood. Here the CDR3 DNA reads TGTGCCAGCAGGCCCAGGAGGAGCACAGATACGCAGTATTTT. Its translation is CASRPRRSTDTQYF.